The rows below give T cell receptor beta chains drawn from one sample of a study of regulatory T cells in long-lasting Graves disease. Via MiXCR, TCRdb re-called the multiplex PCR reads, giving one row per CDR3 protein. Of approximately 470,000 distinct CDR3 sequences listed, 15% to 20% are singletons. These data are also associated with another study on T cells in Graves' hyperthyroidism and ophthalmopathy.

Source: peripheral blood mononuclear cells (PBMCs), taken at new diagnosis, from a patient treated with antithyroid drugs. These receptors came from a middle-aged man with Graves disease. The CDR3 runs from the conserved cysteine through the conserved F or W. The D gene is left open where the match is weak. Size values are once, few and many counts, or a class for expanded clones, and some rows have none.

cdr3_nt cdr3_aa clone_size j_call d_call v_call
TGTGCCAGCAGCACCCGGACTAGCGGGAGATACACCGGGGAGCTGTTTTTT CASSTRTSGRYTGELFF NA TRBJ2-2 TRBD2 TRBV3-1
TGTGCCAGCAGCCAGCCTTGGTTCCACGAGCAGTACTTC CASSQPWFHEQYF NA TRBJ2-7 NA TRBV11-1
TGTGCCAGCAGTGAAGCGAAGGCTAGCGGGAGGGCTAAGTTCTTC CASSEAKASGRAKFF NA TRBJ2-1 TRBD2 TRBV2
TGTGCCAGCAGCCGGACAGAGTCCCTCTACGAGCAGTACTTC CASSRTESLYEQYF many TRBJ2-7 NA TRBV12-3/TRBV12-4
TGTGCCAGCAACGGCCTGTCCCTGAACACTGAAGCTTTCTTT CASNGLSLNTEAFF NA TRBJ1-1 NA TRBV28
TGTGCCAGCAGCTTCAATCCGGGACAGGGGAGATACGAGCAGTACTTC CASSFNPGQGRYEQYF many TRBJ2-7 TRBD1 TRBV11-2
TGTGCCAGCTCCACAAGGGGAGATACGCAGTATTTT CASSTRGDTQYF many TRBJ2-3 NA TRBV7-8
TGTGCCAGCTCACCACCCGGCGACTACAATGAGCAGTTCTTC CASSPPGDYNEQFF many TRBJ2-1 NA TRBV18
TGTGCCAGCGTTGGGGCTCTGGACTATGGCTACACCTTC CASVGALDYGYTF few TRBJ1-2 NA TRBV5-4
TGTGCCTGGAGGGCGGACGTGGGGTACGAGCAGTACTTC CAWRADVGYEQYF many TRBJ2-7 NA TRBV30
TGTGCCAGCAGCCCCCGGTGGGTGGGGACTAGCGAAAAGAACACCGGGGAGCTGTTTTTT CASSPRWVGTSEKNTGELFF many TRBJ2-2 TRBD2 TRBV2
TGTGCCAGCAGCTTTGTACTAGCGGGAGGAGAAGAGACCCAGTACTTC CASSFVLAGGEETQYF once TRBJ2-5 TRBD2 TRBV7-2
TGCGCCAGCAGCTTGGGACTACCCCCGGATGAGCAGTTCTTC CASSLGLPPDEQFF many TRBJ2-1 NA TRBV5-1
TGTGCCAGCAGTTTAGCCTTGGGTAGCGGGAGAGATACGCAGTATTTT CASSLALGSGRDTQYF many TRBJ2-3 TRBD2 TRBV12-3/TRBV12-4
TGCAGTGCTAGTTCACCCCGGCCTAGCGGGCGAAATGAGCAGTTCTTC CSASSPRPSGRNEQFF few TRBJ2-1 TRBD2 TRBV20-1
TGTGCCAGCAGCCCTATCGGGAAGACATACAATGAGCAGTTCTTC CASSPIGKTYNEQFF few TRBJ2-1 NA TRBV11-2
TGTGCCAGCAGCCTACTAGACAAGGGCTATGGCTACACCTTC CASSLLDKGYGYTF many TRBJ1-2 NA TRBV7-9
TGTGCCAGCAGGGAAGACAGGGGCACTGGCTACACCTTC CASREDRGTGYTF many TRBJ1-2 TRBD1 TRBV11-2